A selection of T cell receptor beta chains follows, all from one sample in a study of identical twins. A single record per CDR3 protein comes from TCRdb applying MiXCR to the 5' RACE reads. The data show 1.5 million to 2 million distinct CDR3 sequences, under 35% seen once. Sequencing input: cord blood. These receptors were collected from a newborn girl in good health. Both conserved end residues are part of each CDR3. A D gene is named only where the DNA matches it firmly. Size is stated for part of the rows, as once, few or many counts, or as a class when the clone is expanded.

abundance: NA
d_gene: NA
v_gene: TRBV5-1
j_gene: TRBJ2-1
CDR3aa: CASSPSGTVSYNEQFF
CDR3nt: TGCGCCAGCAGCCCCAGCGGGACAGTGTCCTACAATGAGCAGTTCTTC

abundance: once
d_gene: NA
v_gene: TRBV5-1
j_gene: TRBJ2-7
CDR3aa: CASSSVVPTEQYF
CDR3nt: TGCGCCAGCAGCTCCGTAGTTCCCACCGAGCAGTACTTC

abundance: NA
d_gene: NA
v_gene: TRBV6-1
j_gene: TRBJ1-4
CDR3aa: CASSGAREGKLFF
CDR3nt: TGTGCCAGCAGTGGAGCCAGGGAAGGAAAACTGTTTTTT

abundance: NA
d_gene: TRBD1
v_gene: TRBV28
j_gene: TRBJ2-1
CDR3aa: CASSRPGTGAHEQFF
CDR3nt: TGTGCCAGCAGTCGTCCCGGGACAGGGGCCCATGAGCAGTTCTTC

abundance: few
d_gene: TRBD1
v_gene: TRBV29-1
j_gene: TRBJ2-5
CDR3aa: CSVTNLGTGRNQETQYF
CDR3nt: TGCAGCGTAACGAACCTCGGGACAGGGAGGAATCAAGAGACCCAGTACTTC

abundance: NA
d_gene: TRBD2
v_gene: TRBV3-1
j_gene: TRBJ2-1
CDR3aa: CASSQGLAGGPNEQFF
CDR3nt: TGTGCCAGCAGCCAGGGACTAGCGGGGGGGCCCAATGAGCAGTTCTTC

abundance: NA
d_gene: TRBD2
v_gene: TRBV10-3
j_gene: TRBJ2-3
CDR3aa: CAISESPLAGGTDTQYF
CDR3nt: TGTGCCATCAGTGAGTCGCCACTAGCGGGGGGCACAGATACGCAGTATTTT

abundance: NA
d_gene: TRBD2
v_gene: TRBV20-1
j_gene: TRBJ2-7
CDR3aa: CSAREYIGGSSYEQYF
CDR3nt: TGCAGTGCTAGAGAGTATATCGGCGGGAGCTCCTACGAGCAGTACTTC

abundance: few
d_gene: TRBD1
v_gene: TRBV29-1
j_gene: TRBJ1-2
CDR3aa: CSVVDRADGYTF
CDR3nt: TGCAGCGTTGTGGACAGGGCGGATGGCTACACCTTC

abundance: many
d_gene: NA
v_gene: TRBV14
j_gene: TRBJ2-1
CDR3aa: CASSQDWAYNEQFF
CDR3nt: TGTGCCAGCAGCCAAGATTGGGCTTACAATGAGCAGTTCTTC

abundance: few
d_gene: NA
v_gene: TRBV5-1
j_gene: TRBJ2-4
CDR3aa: CASSSGWGYENIQYF
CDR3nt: TGCGCCAGCAGCTCAGGGTGGGGTTACGAAAACATTCAGTACTTC

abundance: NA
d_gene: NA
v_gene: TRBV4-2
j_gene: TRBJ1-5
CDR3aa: CASSQGQAMGPQHF
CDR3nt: TGTGCCAGCAGCCAAGGGCAGGCTATGGGGCCCCAGCATTTT

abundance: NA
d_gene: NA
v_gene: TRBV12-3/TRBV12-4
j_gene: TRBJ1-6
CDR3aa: CASSKTGVGSPLHF
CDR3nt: TGTGCCAGCAGTAAGACAGGTGTCGGGTCACCCCTCCACTTT

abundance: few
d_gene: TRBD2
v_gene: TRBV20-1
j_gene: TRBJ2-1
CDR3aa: CSAKTSGSYNEQFF
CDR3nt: TGCAGTGCTAAGACTAGCGGCTCCTACAATGAGCAGTTCTTC

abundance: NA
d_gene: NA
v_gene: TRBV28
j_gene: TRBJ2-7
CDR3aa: CASSLGLLGHEQYF
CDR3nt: TGTGCCAGCAGTTTGGGCCTCTTGGGGCACGAGCAGTACTTC

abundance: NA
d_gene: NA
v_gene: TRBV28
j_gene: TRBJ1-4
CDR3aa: CASSSFSLNEKLFF
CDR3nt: TGTGCCAGCAGTTCCTTCAGCCTTAATGAAAAACTGTTTTTT

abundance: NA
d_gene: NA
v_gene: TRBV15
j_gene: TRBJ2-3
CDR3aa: CATSRGKRASTDTQYF
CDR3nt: TGTGCCACCAGCAGAGGGAAGAGGGCTAGCACAGATACGCAGTATTTT

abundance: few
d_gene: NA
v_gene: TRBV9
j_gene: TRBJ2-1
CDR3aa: CASSVVGGGRSYNEQFF
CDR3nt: TGTGCCAGCAGCGTAGTGGGCGGGGGCCGCTCCTACAATGAGCAGTTCTTC

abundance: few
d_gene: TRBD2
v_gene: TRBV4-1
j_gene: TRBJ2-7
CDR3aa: CASSQLPGLVTIEQYF
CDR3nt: TGCGCCAGCAGCCAATTGCCGGGACTAGTGACAATCGAGCAGTACTTC

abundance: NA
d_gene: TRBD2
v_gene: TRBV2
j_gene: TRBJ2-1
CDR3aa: CASSTSGGFSYNEQFF
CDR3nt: TGTGCCAGCAGTACCTCGGGAGGTTTCTCCTACAATGAGCAGTTCTTC

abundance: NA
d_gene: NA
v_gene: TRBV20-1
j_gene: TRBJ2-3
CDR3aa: CSAIGRPQDTQYF
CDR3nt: TGCAGTGCTATCGGACGGCCCCAGGATACGCAGTATTTT

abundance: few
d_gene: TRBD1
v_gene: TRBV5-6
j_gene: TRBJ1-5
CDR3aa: CASSSRDSYYSNQPQHF
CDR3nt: TGTGCCAGCAGCTCGAGGGACAGCTATTATAGCAATCAGCCCCAGCATTTT

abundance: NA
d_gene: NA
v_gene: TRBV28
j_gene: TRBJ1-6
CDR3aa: CASRKTGYHNSPLHF
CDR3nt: TGTGCCAGCAGGAAAACAGGGTACCATAATTCACCCCTCCACTTT